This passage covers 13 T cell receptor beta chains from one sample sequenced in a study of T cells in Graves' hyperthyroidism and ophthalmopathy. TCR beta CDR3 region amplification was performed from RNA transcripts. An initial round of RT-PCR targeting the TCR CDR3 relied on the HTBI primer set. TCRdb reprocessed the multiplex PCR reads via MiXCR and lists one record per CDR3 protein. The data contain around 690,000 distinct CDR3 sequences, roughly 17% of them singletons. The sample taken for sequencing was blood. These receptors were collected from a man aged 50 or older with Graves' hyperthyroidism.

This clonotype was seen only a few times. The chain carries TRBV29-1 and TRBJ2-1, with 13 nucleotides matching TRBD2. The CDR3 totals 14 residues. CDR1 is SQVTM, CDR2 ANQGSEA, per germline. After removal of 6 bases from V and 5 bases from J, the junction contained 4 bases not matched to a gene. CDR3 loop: CSVRLAGGHNEQFF. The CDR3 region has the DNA TGCAGCGTCAGACTAGCGGGAGGTCACAATGAGCAGTTCTTC.

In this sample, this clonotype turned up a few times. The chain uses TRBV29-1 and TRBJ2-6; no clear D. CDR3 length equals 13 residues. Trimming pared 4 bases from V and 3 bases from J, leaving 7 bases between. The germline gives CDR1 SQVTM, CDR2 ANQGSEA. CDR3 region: CSVAGDGANVLTF. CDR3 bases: TGCAGCGTTGCTGGGGATGGGGCCAACGTCCTGACTTTC. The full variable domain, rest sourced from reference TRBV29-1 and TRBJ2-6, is SAVISQKPSRDICQRGTSLTIQCQVDSQVTMMFWYRQQPGQSLTLIATANQGSEATYESGFVIDKFPISRPNLTFSTLTVSNMSPEDSSIYLCSVAGDGANVLTFGAGSRLTVL.

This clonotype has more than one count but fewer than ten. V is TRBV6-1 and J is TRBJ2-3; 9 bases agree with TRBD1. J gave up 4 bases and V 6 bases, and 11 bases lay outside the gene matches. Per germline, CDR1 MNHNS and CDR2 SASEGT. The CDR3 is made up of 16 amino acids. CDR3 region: CASRTGTGRGADTQYF. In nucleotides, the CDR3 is TGTGCCAGCAGGACCGGGACAGGGCGCGGCGCAGATACGCAGTATTTT.

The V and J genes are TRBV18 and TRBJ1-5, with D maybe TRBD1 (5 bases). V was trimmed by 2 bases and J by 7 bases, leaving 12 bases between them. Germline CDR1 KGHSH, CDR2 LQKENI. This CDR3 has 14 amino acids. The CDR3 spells CASSPGVQGQPQHF. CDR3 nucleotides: TGTGCCAGCTCACCAGGGGTTCAGGGACAGCCCCAGCATTTT.

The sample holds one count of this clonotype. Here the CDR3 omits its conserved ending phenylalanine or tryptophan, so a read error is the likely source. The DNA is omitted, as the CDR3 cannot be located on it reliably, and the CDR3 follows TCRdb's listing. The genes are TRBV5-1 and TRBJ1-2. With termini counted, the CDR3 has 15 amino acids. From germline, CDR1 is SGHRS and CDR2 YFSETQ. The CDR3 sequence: CASSLEETANYGFTV.

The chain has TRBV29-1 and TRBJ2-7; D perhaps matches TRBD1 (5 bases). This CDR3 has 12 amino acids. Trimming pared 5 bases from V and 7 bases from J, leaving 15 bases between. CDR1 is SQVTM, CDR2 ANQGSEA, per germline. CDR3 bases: TGCAGCGTTTTTGTAGGGGCTGAAGAGCAGTACTTC. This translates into CSVFVGAEEQYF.

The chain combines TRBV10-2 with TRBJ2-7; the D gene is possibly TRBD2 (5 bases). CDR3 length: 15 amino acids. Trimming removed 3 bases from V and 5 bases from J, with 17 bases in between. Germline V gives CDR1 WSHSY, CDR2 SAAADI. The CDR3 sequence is CASSDHGGRADEQYF. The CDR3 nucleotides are TGCGCCAGCAGTGATCATGGCGGGCGAGCCGACGAGCAGTACTTC.

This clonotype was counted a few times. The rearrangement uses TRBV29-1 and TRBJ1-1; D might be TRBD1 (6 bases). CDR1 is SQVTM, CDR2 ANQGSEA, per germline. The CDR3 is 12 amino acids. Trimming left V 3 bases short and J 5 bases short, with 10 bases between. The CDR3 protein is CSVEAGETEAFF. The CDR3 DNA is TGCAGCGTTGAGGCAGGGGAGACTGAAGCTTTCTTT.

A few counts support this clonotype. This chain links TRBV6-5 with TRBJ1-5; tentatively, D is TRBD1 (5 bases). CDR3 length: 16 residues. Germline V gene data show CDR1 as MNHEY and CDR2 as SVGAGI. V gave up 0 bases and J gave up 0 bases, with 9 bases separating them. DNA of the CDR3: TGTGCCAGCAGTTACTCGGGGACGGATAGCAATCAGCCCCAGCATTTT. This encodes CASSYSGTDSNQPQHF.

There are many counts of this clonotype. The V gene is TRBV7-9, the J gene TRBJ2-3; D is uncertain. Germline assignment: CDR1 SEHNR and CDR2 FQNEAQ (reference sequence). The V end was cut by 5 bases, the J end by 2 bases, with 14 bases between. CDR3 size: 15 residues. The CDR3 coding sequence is TGTGCCAGCAGCCAAGGGTCAGGAGACACAGATACGCAGTATTTT. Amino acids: CASSQGSGDTDTQYF.

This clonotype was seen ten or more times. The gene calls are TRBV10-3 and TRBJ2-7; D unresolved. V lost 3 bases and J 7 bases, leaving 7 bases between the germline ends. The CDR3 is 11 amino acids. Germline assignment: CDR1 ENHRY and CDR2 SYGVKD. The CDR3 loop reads CAISDFGEQYF. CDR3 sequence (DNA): TGTGCCATCAGTGACTTCGGGGAGCAGTACTTC.

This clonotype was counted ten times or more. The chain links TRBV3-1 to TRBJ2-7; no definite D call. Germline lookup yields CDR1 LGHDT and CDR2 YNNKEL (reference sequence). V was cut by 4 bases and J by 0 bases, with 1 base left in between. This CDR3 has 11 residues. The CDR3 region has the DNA TGTGCCAGCAGCCGCTCCTACGAGCAGTACTTC. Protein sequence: CASSRSYEQYF.

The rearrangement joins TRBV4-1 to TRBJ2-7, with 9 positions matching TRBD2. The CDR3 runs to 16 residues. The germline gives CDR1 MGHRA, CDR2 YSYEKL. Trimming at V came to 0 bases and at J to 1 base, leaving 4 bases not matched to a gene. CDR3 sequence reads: CASSQDLLAGSYEQYF. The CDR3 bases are TGCGCCAGCAGCCAAGATCTCCTAGCGGGGTCCTACGAGCAGTACTTC.